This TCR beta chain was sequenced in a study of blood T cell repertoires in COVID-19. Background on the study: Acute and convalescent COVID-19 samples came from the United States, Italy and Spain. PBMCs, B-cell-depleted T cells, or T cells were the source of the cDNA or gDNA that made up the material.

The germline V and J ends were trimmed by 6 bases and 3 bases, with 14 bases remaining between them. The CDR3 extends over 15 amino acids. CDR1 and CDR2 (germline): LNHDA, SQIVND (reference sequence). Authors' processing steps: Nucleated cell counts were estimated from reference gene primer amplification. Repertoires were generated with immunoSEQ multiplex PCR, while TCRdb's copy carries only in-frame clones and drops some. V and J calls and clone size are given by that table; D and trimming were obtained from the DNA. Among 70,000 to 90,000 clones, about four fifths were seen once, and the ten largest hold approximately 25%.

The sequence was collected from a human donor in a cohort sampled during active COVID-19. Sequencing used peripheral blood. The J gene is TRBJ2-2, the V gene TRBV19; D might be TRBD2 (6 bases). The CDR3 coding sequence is TGTGCCAGTAGGATCGAACGGGAGTACACCGGGGAGCTGTTTTTT. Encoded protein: CASRIEREYTGELFF.